These 5 T cell receptor beta chains came from one sample sequenced in a study of cytomegalovirus exposure and HLA in healthy donors. The PCR ran on 60 Vbeta and 13 Jbeta primers. Generated by immunoSEQ multiplex PCR, the TCRdb table keeps only in-frame clones and is missing some. The table shows approximately 150,000 clones, with roughly 80% occurring only once. Material for sequencing was PBMCs. The receptors shown here come from a male donor in good health and CMV-seronegative.

The chain is built from TRBV4-1 and TRBJ1-1; maybe TRBD1 (5 bases). The CDR3 runs 14 residues. V was cut by 3 bases and J by 0 bases, with 8 bases left in between. Germline CDR1 MGHRA, CDR2 YSYEKL. DNA of the CDR3: TGCGCCAGCAGCCATCCAGGGATGAACACTGAAGCTTTCTTT. This translates into CASSHPGMNTEAFF.

The chain employs TRBV6-1 and TRBJ2-7; 8 positions agree with TRBD1. The germline V gene has CDR1 MNHNS and CDR2 SASEGT. The V segment lost 2 bases and the J segment 6 bases; nucleotides outside the gene matches: 9. The CDR3 sequence is 15 residues long. The CDR3 DNA sequence: TGTGCCAGCAGTGAACGCGACAGGGGTCGGGTCGAGCAGTACTTC. Protein: CASSERDRGRVEQYF.

This clone occurred a few times. The rearrangement uses TRBV6-6 and TRBJ2-7, with no clear D. V lost 5 bases and J 7 bases, leaving 9 bases between the germline ends. CDR1 is MNHNY, CDR2 SVGAGI, per germline (reference sequence). The CDR3 is made up of 11 amino acids. The CDR3, as DNA: TGTGCCAGCAGTCCTACTTGGGAGCAGTACTTC. Translation: CASSPTWEQYF.

The rearrangement links TRBV9 to TRBJ1-2; D is perhaps TRBD1 (6 bases). V was cut by 4 bases and J by 3 bases, with 13 bases left in between. The CDR3 spans 14 residues. Germline CDR1 and CDR2: SGDLS and YYNGEE. CDR3 region: CASSPLGADYGYTF. The CDR3 DNA sequence: TGTGCCAGCAGCCCGTTGGGGGCCGACTATGGCTACACCTTC.

This clone was counted a single time. The gene calls are TRBV2 and TRBJ1-2; D uncertain. The CDR3 has 11 residues. From germline, CDR1 is SNHLY and CDR2 FYNNEI. The germline V and J ends were trimmed by 7 bases and 4 bases, with 7 bases remaining between them. The DNA for the CDR3 is TGTGCCAGCAAGAGGAGCTATGGCTACACCTTC. Its translation: CASKRSYGYTF.